Listed here are 25 T cell receptor beta chains from one sample, sequenced in a study of blood T cell repertoires in COVID-19. Data came from immunoSEQ multiplex PCR; TCRdb stores just in-frame clones and leaves some out. The sample yields about 38,000 clones, about 85% seen once. The source material was peripheral blood. These receptors came from a man aged 50 to 59 with active COVID-19.

This chain uses TRBV6-5 with TRBJ2-3; D might be TRBD1 (6 bases). V lost 3 bases and J 1 base, leaving 11 bases between the germline ends. Germline V gene sequence: CDR1 MNHEY, CDR2 SVGAGI. This CDR3 is 15 amino acids long. In nucleotides, the CDR3 is TGTGCCAGCAGTTATGAGGGGGTGGGCACAGATACGCAGTATTTT. Residues: CASSYEGVGTDTQYF.

This clone was seen more than once but under ten times. This chain joins TRBV5-6 and TRBJ1-1, with 8 bases that match TRBD1. V trimming: 10 bases; J trimming: 0 bases; junction bases outside the gene matches: 14. The CDR3 runs to 16 residues. Germline assignment: CDR1 SGHDT and CDR2 YYEEEE. The CDR3 is CASREAGGTLNTEAFF. CDR3 bases: TGTGCCTCCAGGGAGGCAGGGGGCACCCTGAACACTGAAGCTTTCTTT.

This chain uses TRBV28 with TRBJ1-2; tentative D call: TRBD1 (6 bases). This CDR3 is 15 amino acids long. The germline V gene encodes CDR1 MDHEN and CDR2 SYDVKM. Trimming took off 6 bases at V and 2 bases at J, with 16 bases between the two ends. The CDR3 coding sequence is TGTGCCAGCAGGACCCCGGGGGGGCCGAACTATGGCTACACCTTC. Encoded protein: CASRTPGGPNYGYTF.

J is TRBJ1-2 and V is TRBV18; TRBD1 might be the D (6 bases). The ends were cut back, 4 bases at V and 5 bases at J, with 17 bases in the middle. CDR1 KGHSH and CDR2 LQKENI come from the germline V gene. The CDR3 is 15 amino acids. CDR3 bases: TGTGCCAGCTCACAGGGACAAGACGATCGATATGGCTACACCTTC. This gives the protein CASSQGQDDRYGYTF.

This sequence joins TRBV24-1 and TRBJ2-3; 15 bases match TRBD2. Germline trimming cut 3 bases from V and 1 base from J; bases unmatched to any gene: 7. The CDR3 has 19 amino acids. Germline CDR1 is KGHDR and CDR2 is SFDVKD. In nucleotides, the CDR3 is TGTGCCACCAGTGATGGGACTAGCGGGGGGCTGTATGGCACAGATACGCAGTATTTT. Protein: CATSDGTSGGLYGTDTQYF.

This sequence joins TRBV7-6 and TRBJ2-7; TRBD1 might be the D (6 bases). V lost 5 bases and J 2 bases, leaving 13 bases between the germline ends. CDR3 length equals 14 residues. Germline-derived CDR1 and CDR2 are SGHVS and FNYEAQ. This CDR3 is CASSGQQGPYEQYF. The DNA for the CDR3 is TGTGCCAGCAGCGGGCAACAGGGTCCCTACGAGCAGTACTTC.

This clone came up a few times. This rearrangement joins TRBV10-3 to TRBJ1-2; D remains unclear. Trimming shortened V by 7 bases and J by 2 bases, and 14 bases separated the two germline ends. This CDR3 has 14 amino acids. Germline V gene lookup returns CDR1 ENHRY and CDR2 SYGVKD. As DNA, the CDR3 is TGTGCCATCACCGACGAGGGCGGGAACTATGGCTACACCTTC. This translates into CAITDEGGNYGYTF.

With respect to this clone: One end of the junction does not line up with germline, which may come from a read error. The rearrangement links TRBV19 to TRBJ1-2; 7 positions agree with TRBD1. CDR1 is LNHDA, CDR2 SQIVND, per germline (reference sequence). CDR3 length: 14 amino acids. DNA for the CDR3: TGTGCCAGTAGTAGACAGGGCGTCCTCTATGGCCACACCTTC. It codes for CASSRQGVLYGHTF.

J is TRBJ2-1 and V is TRBV6-6; 9 bases map to TRBD1. CDR3 length: 19 residues. Germline V gene sequence: CDR1 MNHNY, CDR2 SVGAGI (reference sequence). The trim removed 5 bases at V and 6 bases at J, leaving 20 bases unmatched. Here the CDR3 reads CASSPTPTLTGGFSNEQFF. Here the CDR3 DNA reads TGTGCCAGCAGTCCCACTCCGACCCTAACAGGGGGCTTTAGCAATGAGCAGTTCTTC.

The V call is TRBV7-2, the J call TRBJ1-4; D gene ambiguous. This CDR3 is built from 14 residues. CDR1 and CDR2 (germline): SGHTA, FQGNSA. Between the trimmed V and J ends, which lost 1 base and 5 bases, there was a span of 8 bases. CDR3 DNA sequence: TGTGCCAGCAGCTTAGTCCTGGGCAATGAAAAACTGTTTTTT. Its protein product is CASSLVLGNEKLFF. Supplemented by reference TRBV7-2 and TRBJ1-4, the full variable domain reads GAGVSQSPSNKVTEKGKDVELRCDPISGHTALYWYRQSLGQGLEFLIYFQGNSAPDKSGLPSDRFSAERTGGSVSTLTIQRTQQEDSAVYLCASSLVLGNEKLFFGSGTQLSVL.

This clone showed up just once. This chain links TRBV27 with TRBJ1-2; maybe TRBD1 (5 bases). Germline loops: CDR1 MNHEY, CDR2 SMNVEV (reference sequence). There are 15 residues in the CDR3. The V gene lost 2 bases and the J gene lost 7 bases, with 17 bases spanning the gap. The CDR3 DNA reads as TGTGCCAGCAGTTTAACGTGGGGTGGCGGGGCTGGCTACACCTTC. This gives the protein CASSLTWGGGAGYTF.

Judged by abundance, this clone is medium-sized. This chain joins TRBV6-5 and TRBJ2-2; TRBD2 matches 7 bases. Germline CDR1 and CDR2: MNHEY and SVGAGI. The CDR3 contains 15 residues. V trimming: 0 bases; J trimming: 6 bases; junction bases outside the gene matches: 4. The CDR3 DNA follows: TGTGCCAGCAGTTACTCGCGTCTAGCGGCCGGGGAGCTGTTTTTT. Its protein product is CASSYSRLAAGELFF.

The rearrangement joins TRBV30 to TRBJ2-1, with D maybe TRBD2 (5 bases). The germline V gene has CDR1 GTSNPN and CDR2 SVGIG (reference sequence). V lost 5 bases, J lost 4 bases, and 6 bases lay in between. The CDR3 is 11 amino acids. In DNA form, the CDR3 reads TGTGCCTGGGGGAGTTACAATGAGCAGTTCTTC. This sequence encodes CAWGSYNEQFF.

J is TRBJ1-3 and V is TRBV5-6; D is undetermined. Germline CDR1 is SGHDT and CDR2 is YYEEEE. V lost 0 bases and J 7 bases, leaving 8 bases between the germline ends. The CDR3 covers 13 residues. CDR3 sequence (DNA): TGTGCCAGCAGCTTGGTTGGGAGGAACACCATATATTTT. This sequence encodes CASSLVGRNTIYF.

The V gene is TRBV29-1, the J gene TRBJ1-1; a possible D gene is TRBD1 (6 bases). CDR3 length: 12 amino acids. Germline CDR1 reads SQVTM; CDR2 reads ANQGSEA. V was cut by 4 bases and J by 6 bases, with 12 bases left in between. CDR3 sequence (DNA): TGCAGCGTTGTTCGGGGGGCCGCTGAAGCTTTCTTT. Translating gives CSVVRGAAEAFF.

This clone was detected only a few times. The chain recombines TRBV5-1 with TRBJ1-2; perhaps TRBD1 as D (6 bases). The CDR3 loop spans 14 amino acids. Trimming cost V 0 bases and J 4 bases, with 10 bases left between them. Per the germline V gene, CDR1 is SGHRS and CDR2 is YFSETQ. CDR3 region: CASSLATGSYGYTF. The CDR3, as DNA: TGCGCCAGCAGCTTGGCAACAGGGTCCTATGGCTACACCTTC.

The chain employs TRBV11-2 and TRBJ2-1; 10 bases match TRBD2. The CDR3 extends over 14 amino acids. V lost 6 bases and J lost 7; bases outside the gene matches: 6. The germline gives CDR1 SGHAT, CDR2 FQNNGV. The chain's CDR3 is CASRGLATGNEQFF. The CDR3, as DNA: TGTGCCAGCAGGGGACTAGCGACGGGGAATGAGCAGTTCTTC.

The chain links TRBV6-5 to TRBJ1-2; no definite D call. The CDR3 runs 13 residues. The germline V and J ends were trimmed by 5 bases and 4 bases, with 11 bases remaining between them. CDR1 and CDR2 from the germline V gene are MNHEY and SVGAGI. The CDR3 DNA sequence: TGTGCCAGCAGTCCGCAGGAATTCTATGGCTACACCTTC. This translates into CASSPQEFYGYTF.

The chain has TRBV27 and TRBJ2-5; maybe TRBD1 (6 bases). V dropped 0 bases and J dropped 7 bases, with 12 bases sitting between them. Germline V gene data show CDR1 as MNHEY and CDR2 as SMNVEV (reference sequence). The CDR3 contains 14 residues. The CDR3 sequence: CASSLSQGSGTQYF. CDR3 nucleotides: TGTGCCAGCAGTTTATCACAGGGTAGTGGGACCCAGTACTTC.

V and J are TRBV27 and TRBJ1-2, with 8 bases aligning to TRBD1. The CDR3 is 15 amino acids. Trimming took 6 bases from V and 1 from J; bases not matched to a gene: 7. The germline gives CDR1 MNHEY, CDR2 SMNVEV (reference sequence). CDR3 in DNA: TGTGCCAGCAGCGCAACGGGACAGGTTAACTATGGCTACACCTTC. As protein: CASSATGQVNYGYTF.

V gene TRBV5-1 combines with J gene TRBJ2-7; 7 nucleotides match TRBD1. Germline V lookup: CDR1 SGHRS, CDR2 YFSETQ. There are 15 residues in the CDR3. V shed 0 bases, J shed 5 bases, and the junction held 8 bases outside the gene matches. The CDR3 is CASSLVSTGVHEQYF. The CDR3 DNA reads TGCGCCAGCAGCTTGGTGTCCACAGGGGTCCACGAGCAGTACTTC.

A few counts support this clone. CDR3 protein: CASRSPGETQYF. The CDR3 nucleotides read TGTGCCAGCAGATCACCAGGAGAGACCCAGTACTTC. The chain employs TRBV7-9 and TRBJ2-5; D gene ambiguous. Germline CDR1 reads SEHNR; CDR2 reads FQNEAQ (reference sequence). The CDR3 has 12 residues. V was cut by 6 bases and J by 4 bases, with 9 bases left in between.

The chain has TRBV11-2 and TRBJ1-2; no clear D gene. Germline V gene sequence: CDR1 SGHAT, CDR2 FQNNGV. Trimming shortened V by 4 bases and J by 0 bases, and 12 bases separated the two germline ends. The CDR3 spans 15 residues. DNA for the CDR3: TGTGCCAGCAGCTCCGACTCGTCAGCTAACTATGGCTACACCTTC. This sequence encodes CASSSDSSANYGYTF.

This chain connects TRBV6-5 to TRBJ1-2; perhaps TRBD1 as D (5 bases). This CDR3 is 14 amino acids long. Germline V gives CDR1 MNHEY, CDR2 SVGAGI. The V and J ends lost 7 bases and 3 bases respectively, with 15 bases between them. CDR3 protein: CASTKRGGDYGYTF. The CDR3 coding sequence is TGTGCCAGCACCAAGCGGGGAGGGGACTATGGCTACACCTTC.

The CDR3 reads CASRGDRVNSPLHF. The CDR3 DNA is TGTGCCAGCAGAGGAGACAGAGTTAATTCACCCCTCCACTTT. The chain employs TRBV2 and TRBJ1-6; TRBD1 might be the D (5 bases). Germline V lookup: CDR1 SNHLY, CDR2 FYNNEI. This CDR3 comprises 14 residues. The V end was cut by 6 bases, the J end by 6 bases, with 12 bases between.